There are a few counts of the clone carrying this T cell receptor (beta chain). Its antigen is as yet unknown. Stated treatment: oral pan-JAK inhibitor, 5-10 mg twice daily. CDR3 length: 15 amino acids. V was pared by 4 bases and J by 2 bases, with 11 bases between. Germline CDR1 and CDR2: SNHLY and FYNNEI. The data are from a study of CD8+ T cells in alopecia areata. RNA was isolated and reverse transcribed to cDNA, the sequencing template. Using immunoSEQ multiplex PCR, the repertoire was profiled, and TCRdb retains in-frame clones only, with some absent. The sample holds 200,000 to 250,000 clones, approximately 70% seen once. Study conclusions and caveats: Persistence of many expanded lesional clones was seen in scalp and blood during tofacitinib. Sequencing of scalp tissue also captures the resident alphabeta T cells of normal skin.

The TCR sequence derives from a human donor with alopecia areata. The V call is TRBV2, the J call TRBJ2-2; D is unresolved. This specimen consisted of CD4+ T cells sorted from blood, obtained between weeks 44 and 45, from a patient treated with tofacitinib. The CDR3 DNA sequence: TGTGCCAGCAGTGGTCCAGGCCTAAACACCGGGGAGCTGTTTTTT. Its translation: CASSGPGLNTGELFF.